This TCR beta chain was sequenced for a study of cytomegalovirus exposure and HLA in healthy donors. Across the study: The use of the same platform for the approximately 130 validation repertoires and the 550 to 850 first-cohort repertoires was reported by a later analysis.

Data came from immunoSEQ multiplex PCR; TCRdb stores just in-frame clones and leaves some out. Of 90,000 to 130,000 clones in the sample, about 85% were seen once. The sequence derives from a woman younger than 30 in good health and CMV-seronegative. Material: PBMCs.

CDR3 bases: TGTGCCAGCAGTCTAGCGGAGAACACCGGGGAGCTGTTTTTT. Its translation is CASSLAENTGELFF. The genes are TRBV2 and TRBJ2-2, with 7 bases that match TRBD2. This CDR3 has 14 residues. Germline V gene sequence: CDR1 SNHLY, CDR2 FYNNEI. The ends lost 5 bases at V and 1 base at J; junction bases unmatched: 1.